The 9 T cell receptor beta chains given below trace back to one sample, sequenced in a study of response to subunit inactivated influenza vaccine. A single record per CDR3 protein comes from TCRdb applying MiXCR to the RT-PCR reads. This sample has about 700,000 distinct CDR3 sequences, with about 15% found just once. The sequences come from PBMCs from blood, collected around 15 days before vaccination. The receptors originated from a man in his fifties who received an inactivated influenza vaccine.

The chain uses TRBV4-2 and TRBJ2-3; D unresolved. Germline V lookup: CDR1 LGHNA, CDR2 YNFKEQ. With 0 bases removed from V and 4 bases from J, the gap between germline ends came to 17 bases. This CDR3 spans 17 amino acids. The CDR3, as DNA: TGTGCCAGCAGCCAAGATCTCACCCAGCGACGCGCAGATACGCAGTATTTT. Residues: CASSQDLTQRRADTQYF.

J is TRBJ2-7 and V is TRBV18; TRBD2 agrees at 7 bases. With V trimmed by 3 bases and J by 5 bases, 10 bases remained unmatched. The CDR3 runs to 15 residues. The germline gives CDR1 KGHSH, CDR2 LQKENI. The CDR3 here is CASSPRAGMGNEQYF. CDR3 bases: TGTGCCAGCTCACCTCGAGCGGGGATGGGGAACGAGCAGTACTTC.

This clonotype was picked up a small number of times. The genes are TRBV4-3 and TRBJ2-7; D call uncertain. The germline V gene has CDR1 LGHNA and CDR2 YSLEER. The CDR3 runs 13 residues. V lost 0 bases to trimming and J lost 4 bases, with 7 bases between them. Here the CDR3 DNA reads TGCGCCAGCAGCCAAGACATGGGGTACGAGCAGTACTTC. Protein: CASSQDMGYEQYF.

V is TRBV28 and J is TRBJ2-2; D is unclear. The germline V gene has CDR1 MDHEN and CDR2 SYDVKM. V was cut by 7 bases and J by 0 bases, with 6 bases left in between. The CDR3 has 13 amino acids. Here the CDR3 reads CASKNTNTGELFF. DNA of the CDR3: TGTGCCAGCAAGAACACGAACACCGGGGAGCTGTTTTTT.

V usage is TRBV6-1 and J usage is TRBJ1-1; 9 positions agree with TRBD1. The germline V gene encodes CDR1 MNHNS and CDR2 SASEGT. The CDR3 spans 13 residues. The V and J ends lost 6 bases and 11 bases, in that order; junction bases with no gene match: 10. The CDR3 loop is CASRRTGERLAFF. CDR3 coding DNA: TGTGCCAGCAGAAGGACAGGGGAACGGTTGGCTTTCTTT.

The V call is TRBV6-2 or TRBV6-3, the J call TRBJ2-7, with 7 bases identical to TRBD1. The length of the CDR3 is 16 residues. Germline V lookup: CDR1 MNHEY, CDR2 SVGEGT. J was trimmed by 0 bases and V by 5 bases; bases with no gene match: 10. The CDR3 region is CASSASTGPISYEQYF. CDR3 nucleotide sequence: TGTGCCAGCAGTGCATCGACAGGGCCCATCTCCTACGAGCAGTACTTC.

At least ten counts were recorded for this clonotype. This chain links TRBV7-2 with TRBJ2-2, with a tentative D call TRBD2 (6 bases). The CDR3 has 16 amino acids. The germline V and J ends were trimmed by 6 bases and 4 bases, with 18 bases remaining between them. Germline CDR1 and CDR2: SGHTA and FQGNSA. DNA of the CDR3: TGTGCCAGCAGTCCCAGGCGGGGCTCTACCACCGGGGAGCTGTTTTTT. It translates to CASSPRRGSTTGELFF.

J is TRBJ1-1 and V is TRBV20-1; D possibly corresponds to TRBD1 (6 bases). The CDR3 sequence is 13 residues long. Trimming stripped 4 bases from V and 3 bases from J, with 12 bases between. Germline CDR1 DFQATT, CDR2 SNEGSKA (reference sequence). The CDR3 sequence: CSANLGTYTEAFF. DNA of the CDR3: TGCAGTGCTAATCTGGGGACATACACTGAAGCTTTCTTT.

The chain has TRBV5-6 and TRBJ2-3; D is perhaps TRBD2 (5 bases). V was cut by 4 bases and J by 11 bases, with 20 bases left in between. The V gene's germline CDR1 is SGHDT and CDR2 YYEEEE. This CDR3 comprises 14 residues. The CDR3 region has the DNA TGTGCCAGCAGCCCCCCGGGCGGGCTAGCAATGCAGTATTTT. It is translated as CASSPPGGLAMQYF. Complete variable domain (other parts from reference TRBV5-6 and TRBJ2-3): DAGVTQSPTHLIKTRGQQVTLRCSPKSGHDTVSWYQQALGQGPQFIFQYYEEEERQRGNFPDRFSGHQFPNYSSELNVNALLLGDSALYLCASSPPGGLAMQYFGPGTRLTVL.